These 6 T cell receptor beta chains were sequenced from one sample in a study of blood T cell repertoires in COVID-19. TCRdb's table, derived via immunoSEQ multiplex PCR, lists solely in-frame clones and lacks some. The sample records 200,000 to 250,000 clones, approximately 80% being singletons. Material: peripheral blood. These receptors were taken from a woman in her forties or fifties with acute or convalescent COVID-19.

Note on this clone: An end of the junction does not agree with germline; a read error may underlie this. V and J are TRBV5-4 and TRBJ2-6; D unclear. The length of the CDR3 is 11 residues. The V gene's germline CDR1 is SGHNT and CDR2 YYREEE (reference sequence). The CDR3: CASSWANVLTF. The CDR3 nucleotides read TGTGCCAGCTCTTGGGCCAACGTCCTGACTTTC.

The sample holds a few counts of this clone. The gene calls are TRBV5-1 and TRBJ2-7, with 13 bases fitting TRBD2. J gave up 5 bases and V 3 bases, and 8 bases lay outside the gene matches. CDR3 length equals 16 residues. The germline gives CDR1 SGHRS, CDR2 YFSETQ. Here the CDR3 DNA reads TGCGCCAGCAGCTCCACTAGCGGGGGGGCGATTGACGAGCAGTACTTC. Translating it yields CASSSTSGGAIDEQYF. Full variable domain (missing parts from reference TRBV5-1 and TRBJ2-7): KAGVTQTPRYLIKTRGQQVTLSCSPISGHRSVSWYQQTPGQGLQFLFEYFSETQRNKGNFPGRFSGRQFSNSRSEMNVSTLELGDSALYLCASSSTSGGAIDEQYFGPGTRLTVT.

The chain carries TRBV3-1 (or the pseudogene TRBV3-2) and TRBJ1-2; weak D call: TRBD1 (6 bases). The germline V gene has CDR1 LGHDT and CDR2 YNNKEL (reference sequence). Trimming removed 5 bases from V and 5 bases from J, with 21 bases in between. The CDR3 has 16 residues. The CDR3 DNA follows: TGTGCCAGCAGCGAAACCCAAACCGGGACACCGTATGGCTACACCTTC. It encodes CASSETQTGTPYGYTF.

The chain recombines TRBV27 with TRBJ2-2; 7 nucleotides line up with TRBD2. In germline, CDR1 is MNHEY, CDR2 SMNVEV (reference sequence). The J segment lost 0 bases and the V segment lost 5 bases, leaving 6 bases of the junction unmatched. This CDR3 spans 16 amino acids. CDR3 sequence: CASSGPGRTNTGELFF. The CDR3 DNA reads TGTGCCAGCAGTGGGCCCGGGAGGACGAACACCGGGGAGCTGTTTTTT.

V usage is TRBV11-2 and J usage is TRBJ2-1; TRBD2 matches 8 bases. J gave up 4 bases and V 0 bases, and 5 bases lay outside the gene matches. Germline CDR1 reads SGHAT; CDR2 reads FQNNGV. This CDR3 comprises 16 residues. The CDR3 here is CASSLEGLDPYNEQFF. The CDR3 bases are TGTGCCAGCAGCTTAGAGGGACTAGACCCATACAATGAGCAGTTCTTC.

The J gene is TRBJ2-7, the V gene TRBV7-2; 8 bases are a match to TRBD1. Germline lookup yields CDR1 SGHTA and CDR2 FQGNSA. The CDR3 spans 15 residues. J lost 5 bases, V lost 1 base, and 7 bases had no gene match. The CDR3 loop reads CASSLDGTGIDEQYF. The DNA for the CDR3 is TGTGCCAGCAGCTTAGATGGGACAGGTATTGACGAGCAGTACTTC.